The 10 T cell receptor beta chains given below trace back to one sample, sequenced in a study of T-cell reconstitution after alpha-beta-depleted transplantation in children. The TCRbeta library incorporated unique molecular identifiers. TCRdb reprocessed the PCR reads with MiXCR, giving one entry per CDR3 protein. In the table there are hundreds of thousands of distinct CDR3 sequences, 10% to 15% of which are singletons. Sequenced material: PBMCs, mostly from graft donor cells, taken 360 days after TCRalphabeta/CD19-depleted stem cell transplant. The receptors shown here come from a male patient between 10 and 17 years old who had a stem cell transplant for acute myeloid leukemia, so the T cells may come from the graft donor.

The chain joins TRBV19 to TRBJ1-5; no clear D. The CDR3 contains 14 residues. The germline CDR1 and CDR2 sequences are LNHDA and SQIVND (reference sequence). The germline V and J ends were trimmed by 5 bases and 0 bases, with 8 bases remaining between them. In DNA, the CDR3 is TGTGCCAGTAGTGTGACTCATAGCAATCAGCCCCAGCATTTT. Protein sequence: CASSVTHSNQPQHF. Using reference TRBV19 and TRBJ1-5 for the parts outside the CDR3, the full variable domain is DGGITQSPKYLFRKEGQNVTLSCEQNLNHDAMYWYRQDPGQGLRLIYYSQIVNDFQKGDIAEGYSVSREKKESFPLTVTSAQKNPTAFYLCASSVTHSNQPQHFGDGTRLSIL.

This clonotype has only a few counts. This chain joins TRBV27 and TRBJ2-7; 8 nucleotides agree with TRBD1. The CDR3 covers 13 residues. CDR1 MNHEY and CDR2 SMNVEV come from the germline V gene (reference sequence). The V and J ends lost 9 bases and 0 bases, in that order; junction bases with no gene match: 4. The CDR3 spells CASSGQVSYEQYF. CDR3 bases: TGTGCCAGTTCGGGACAGGTCTCCTACGAGCAGTACTTC.

This clonotype was seen at least ten times. This CDR3 reads CSAGGLAETQYF. DNA for the CDR3: TGCAGTGCTGGGGGGCTAGCAGAGACCCAGTACTTC. The chain combines TRBV20-1 with TRBJ2-5, with D tentatively TRBD1 or TRBD2 (6 bases each). In germline, CDR1 is DFQATT, CDR2 SNEGSKA (reference sequence). The CDR3 totals 12 residues. Trimming took off 5 bases at V and 4 bases at J, with 11 bases between the two ends.

The chain uses TRBV20-1 and TRBJ2-7; the D call may be TRBD1 or TRBD2 (5 bases each). V was trimmed by 7 bases and J by 6 bases, leaving 10 bases between them. This CDR3 is 10 amino acids long. The germline V gene encodes CDR1 DFQATT and CDR2 SNEGSKA (reference sequence). CDR3 residues: CSVFGGEQYF. In DNA form, the CDR3 reads TGCAGTGTTTTTGGGGGCGAGCAGTACTTC.

This clonotype has just a few counts. The V gene is TRBV6-2 or TRBV6-3, the J gene TRBJ2-7, with a tentative D call TRBD1 (6 bases). This CDR3 is 15 amino acids long. The germline V and J ends were trimmed by 7 bases and 0 bases, with 16 bases remaining between them. From germline, CDR1 is MNHEY and CDR2 SVGEGT. Written as DNA, the CDR3 is TGTGCCAGCAACGCCCCCGGGACATTCTCCTACGAGCAGTACTTC. As protein: CASNAPGTFSYEQYF.

This clonotype was observed at least ten times. The V and J genes are TRBV7-6 and TRBJ2-1; 12 bases align to TRBD2. Germline CDR1 and CDR2: SGHVS and FNYEAQ. This CDR3 has 17 amino acids. After removal of 3 bases from V and 6 bases from J, the junction contained 9 bases not matched to a gene. CDR3 protein: CASSLRLAGDSTNEQFF. The CDR3 bases are TGTGCCAGCAGCTTGAGACTAGCGGGAGATTCCACCAATGAGCAGTTCTTC.

V is TRBV7-2 and J is TRBJ2-1; 15 bases map to TRBD2. This CDR3 is 20 amino acids long. The ends lost 5 bases at V and 9 bases at J; junction bases unmatched: 20. Germline CDR1 and CDR2: SGHTA and FQGNSA. The CDR3 DNA sequence: TGTGCCAGCAGCATGGGTCCCGGGACTAGCGGGAGGATCTTATCTAGTGAGCAGTTCTTC. Amino acids: CASSMGPGTSGRILSSEQFF.

This clonotype was detected many times. The CDR3 nucleotides read TGCAGCGTGATTGGGGTGGTGTCTAGCATCAAACCCGGGGAGCTGTTTTTT. This encodes CSVIGVVSSIKPGELFF. V and J are TRBV29-1 and TRBJ2-2; TRBD2 is a possible D gene (5 bases). Germline-derived CDR1 and CDR2 are SQVTM and ANQGSEA. V lost 6 bases, J lost 6 bases, and 26 bases lay in between. The CDR3 sequence is 17 residues long.

This clonotype was observed a few times. CDR3 region: CASSPARQETQYF. The CDR3 DNA follows: TGTGCCAGCTCACCTGCAAGGCAAGAGACCCAGTACTTC. The chain has TRBV18 and TRBJ2-5; the D is unclear. CDR1 and CDR2 from the germline V gene are KGHSH and LQKENI. The CDR3 is 13 amino acids. Trimming took 3 bases from V and 2 from J, leaving 7 bases between them.

This clonotype was observed many times. The chain carries TRBV3-1 and TRBJ2-7; 8 bases line up with TRBD2. This CDR3 contains 15 residues. In germline, CDR1 is LGHDT, CDR2 YNNKEL (reference sequence). The trim removed 1 base at V and 5 bases at J, leaving 7 bases unmatched. CDR3: CASSQVGAGVHEQYF. The CDR3 nucleotides read TGTGCCAGCAGCCAAGTGGGAGCGGGAGTGCACGAGCAGTACTTC.